The 15 T cell receptor beta chains presented below share a single source sample, sequenced in a study of blood T cell repertoires in COVID-19. Only in-frame clones appear in the TCRdb table, and some are missing; sequencing was by immunoSEQ multiplex PCR. The sample holds 340,000 or so clones, about 86% seen once. Input material: peripheral blood. These receptors originate from a man aged 25 to 40 with active or convalescent COVID-19.

This sequence joins TRBV7-9 and TRBJ2-3; perhaps TRBD2 as D (6 bases). This CDR3 has 14 residues. Germline loops: CDR1 SEHNR, CDR2 FQNEAQ (reference sequence). V was clipped by 4 bases and J by 2 bases, with 10 bases between them. CDR3 in DNA: TGTGCCAGCAGCTACCGGGAGATCACAGATACGCAGTATTTT. Translation gives CASSYREITDTQYF.

The chain recombines TRBV14 with TRBJ2-1; D gene uncertain. The CDR3 has 11 residues. The germline V and J ends were trimmed by 4 bases and 9 bases, with 7 bases remaining between them. The germline CDR1 and CDR2 sequences are SGHDN and FVKESK. The DNA for the CDR3 is TGTGCCAGCAGCCGGGCCGGTGAGCAGTTCTTC. Encoded protein: CASSRAGEQFF.

The rearrangement uses TRBV23-1 and TRBJ1-4; D gene unclear. TRBV23-1 is an ORF, and what it does is uncertain. This CDR3 contains 14 residues. Trimming took off 2 bases at V and 4 bases at J, with 8 bases between the two ends. The CDR3 spells CASSQGLINEKLFF. CDR3 nucleotide sequence: TGCGCCAGCAGTCAAGGGCTGATTAATGAAAAACTGTTTTTT.

The table lists this clone with a count of one. The chain employs TRBV6-4 and TRBJ1-1, with D possibly being TRBD1 (6 bases). Germline V gene data show CDR1 as MRHNA and CDR2 as SNTAGT. The CDR3 loop spans 13 amino acids. V lost 5 bases and J 1 base, leaving 8 bases between the germline ends. The CDR3 spells CASSRTANTEAFF. DNA for the CDR3: TGTGCCAGCAGTCGGACAGCGAACACTGAAGCTTTCTTT.

This clone has just one count. The chain has TRBV19 and TRBJ1-1, with TRBD1 matching over 8 bases. CDR3 length: 15 residues. The junction had 5 bases not matched to a gene; V was cut back by 2 bases and J by 3 bases. The germline gives CDR1 LNHDA, CDR2 SQIVND (reference sequence). The CDR3 loop reads CASSIRVGQDTEAFF. CDR3 DNA sequence: TGTGCCAGTAGTATAAGGGTGGGACAGGACACTGAAGCTTTCTTT.

This clone has a handful of counts. This sequence joins TRBV27 and TRBJ2-7; 8 bases line up with TRBD1. This CDR3 spans 14 amino acids. V was clipped by 0 bases and J by 5 bases; unmatched bases: 3. Germline values: CDR1 MNHEY, CDR2 SMNVEV (reference sequence). The CDR3 DNA sequence: TGTGCCAGCAGTTTATCCCACAGGGGGAACGAGCAGTACTTC. Its protein product is CASSLSHRGNEQYF.

The chain is built from TRBV7-8 and TRBJ2-1; the D is unclear. The CDR3 consists of 13 residues. The germline CDR1 and CDR2 sequences are SGHVS and FQNEAQ. V was shortened by 3 bases and J by 9 bases, with 12 bases between the two germline ends. The CDR3, as DNA: TGTGCCAGCAGCTTGCGGTTCCTCCCTGAGCAGTTCTTC. It specifies CASSLRFLPEQFF.

The V gene is TRBV25-1, the J gene TRBJ1-2, with D uncertain. Trimming stripped 9 bases from V and 0 bases from J, with 8 bases between. Germline V gene sequence: CDR1 MGHDK, CDR2 SYGVNS. CDR3 length equals 12 residues. This chain's CDR3 is CASGGTNYGYTF. In DNA form, the CDR3 reads TGTGCCAGTGGCGGAACTAACTATGGCTACACCTTC.

V and J are TRBV6-5 and TRBJ2-1; weak D call: TRBD2 (6 bases). The CDR3 has 15 residues. Germline values: CDR1 MNHEY, CDR2 SVGAGI. V was cut by 6 bases and J by 8 bases, with 20 bases left in between. The CDR3 DNA reads as TGTGCCAGCAGACCCCGGGTAGCGGTGGGGGATGAGCAGTTCTTC. This sequence encodes CASRPRVAVGDEQFF.

V is TRBV7-2 and J is TRBJ1-1; tentatively, D is TRBD1 (5 bases). The V gene lost 5 bases and the J gene lost 3 bases, with 16 bases spanning the gap. The CDR3 covers 15 residues. Per the germline V gene, CDR1 is SGHTA and CDR2 is FQGNSA. The CDR3 DNA follows: TGTGCCAGCAGCACTGACAGTAATAGCTACACTGAAGCTTTCTTT. Translation gives CASSTDSNSYTEAFF.

The chain couples TRBV18 to TRBJ1-2; a weak D match, TRBD1 (5 bases). Germline V gene lookup returns CDR1 KGHSH and CDR2 LQKENI. With 2 bases removed from V and 8 bases from J, the gap between germline ends came to 15 bases. The CDR3 is made up of 14 amino acids. The DNA for the CDR3 is TGTGCCAGCTCACCAGGGCGGGGCCCGTTGGGCTACACCTTC. Its protein product is CASSPGRGPLGYTF.

This chain uses TRBV6-5 with TRBJ1-6; TRBD1 agrees at 9 bases. V gave up 6 bases and J gave up 13 bases; unmatched junction bases: 7. CDR1 MNHEY and CDR2 SVGAGI come from the germline V gene. CDR3 length equals 13 residues. The CDR3 here is CASSRDREFPLHF. The CDR3 DNA is TGTGCCAGCAGCCGGGACAGGGAGTTCCCCCTCCACTTT.

This clone was seen only a few times. The rearrangement links TRBV11-2 to TRBJ2-2, with 9 bases lining up with TRBD2. Germline CDR1 and CDR2: SGHAT and FQNNGV. The CDR3 runs 16 residues. V shed 5 bases and J 4 bases; nucleotides not matched to a gene: 8. CDR3 loop: CASSTRPSGVTGELFF. DNA for the CDR3: TGTGCCAGCAGCACGCGACCTAGCGGGGTCACCGGGGAGCTGTTTTTT.

The rearrangement uses TRBV2 and TRBJ2-1, with 9 bases matching TRBD2. This CDR3 is built from 16 residues. Trimming took 3 bases from V and 7 from J; bases not matched to a gene: 10. Germline V gene sequence: CDR1 SNHLY, CDR2 FYNNEI. The CDR3 sequence is CASSDRTSALGNEQFF. The CDR3 nucleotides are TGTGCCAGCAGTGACCGGACTAGCGCCTTGGGGAATGAGCAGTTCTTC.

The rearrangement joins TRBV28 to TRBJ1-1; D is perhaps TRBD1 (5 bases). The CDR3 sequence is 14 residues long. CDR1 is MDHEN, CDR2 SYDVKM, per germline. V was cut by 6 bases and J by 0 bases, with 11 bases left in between. CDR3 in amino acids: CASRPQGLNTEAFF. The CDR3 nucleotides are TGTGCCAGCAGACCCCAGGGTCTGAACACTGAAGCTTTCTTT.